This is a list of T cell receptor beta chains from one sample in a study of control samples from healthy donors and cancer patients. Clones were sequenced by immunoSEQ multiplex PCR, and TCRdb holds only the in-frame ones, with some missing. In the table there are under 450,000 clones, about nine tenths of which are singletons. The sample comprised PBMCs. The receptors originated from a man between 40 and 49 years old with head and neck cancer. Each CDR3 is given with its conserved first and last residue. The size entry is marked missing in some rows and otherwise reads once, few, many or a size class.

j_call,clone_size,v_call,cdr3_aa
TRBJ2-1,NA,TRBV29-1,CSSGTSGNEQFF
TRBJ2-3,NA,TRBV10-1,CASSVWTSGDTQYF
TRBJ2-2,once,TRBV7-2,CASSLLMGGELFF
TRBJ2-1,NA,TRBV28,CASSLAGTYNEQFF
TRBJ1-5,once,TRBV6-5,CASRVRGQPQHF
TRBJ2-7,NA,TRBV6-1,CASSDTPGHTYEQYF
TRBJ2-3,NA,TRBV7-3,CASSSPGGADTQYF
TRBJ2-1,NA,TRBV11-2,CASSITPYNEQFF
TRBJ1-1,NA,TRBV30,CAWSSDRGPTEAFF
TRBJ2-1,NA,TRBV9,CASSVAGQGYNEQFF
TRBJ2-6,NA,TRBV27,CASSLSDRVAGANVLTF
TRBJ2-3,NA,TRBV7-9,CASSLAEGRGNTQYF
TRBJ2-1,NA,TRBV4-2,CASSQAILAGGHNEQFF
TRBJ2-2,NA,TRBV10-2,CASTIGQTGELFF
TRBJ1-4,NA,TRBV7-8,CASSFLGTHEKLFF
TRBJ2-7,NA,TRBV11-2,CASSRSITGGEQYF
TRBJ2-7,NA,TRBV6-5,CASSPGLAFYEQYF
TRBJ1-5,NA,TRBV2,CASRGDGDNQPQHF
TRBJ2-7,once,TRBV7-9,CASSLRQGRRNEQYF
TRBJ2-2,NA,TRBV2,CASRAINTGELFF
TRBJ1-1,NA,TRBV4-2,CASSQQTENTEAFF
TRBJ2-7,NA,TRBV19,CASSEAGPYEQYF
TRBJ2-1,NA,TRBV28,CASRSTGVIALSSYNEQFF
TRBJ1-4,NA,TRBV24-1,CATSDPAVEKLFF
TRBJ2-1,NA,TRBV30,CAWSVRPNGDEQFF
TRBJ1-2,NA,TRBV5-1,CASSLENYGYTF
TRBJ2-1,NA,TRBV12-5,CASDSQGGSSYNEQFF
TRBJ2-7,NA,TRBV4-3,CASSQASGGTYEQYF
TRBJ2-1,NA,TRBV7-9,CASSLISGYNNEQFF
TRBJ1-1,NA,TRBV3-1/TRBV3-2,CASSQPWLTEAFF
TRBJ2-5,NA,TRBV24-1,CATSDFPGGGQYF
TRBJ2-1,NA,TRBV4-3,CASKPGQGTYNEQFF
TRBJ1-1,once,TRBV11-2,CASSLDRRTEAFF
TRBJ1-1,NA,TRBV18,CASSPLHQGTEAFF
TRBJ2-7,NA,TRBV28,CATTGQTYEQYF
TRBJ1-2,NA,TRBV3-1/TRBV3-2,CASSLTQQGRYGYTF
TRBJ2-1,once,TRBV5-1,CASSLETAGNYNEQFF
TRBJ1-1,NA,TRBV10-2,CASSEGVNTEAFF
TRBJ1-2,NA,TRBV6-5,CASSSGRVGYGYTF
TRBJ1-1,NA,TRBV6-5,CASSPQGLDTEAFF
TRBJ1-4,NA,TRBV6-1,CASSDSGGDEKLFF
TRBJ2-3,NA,TRBV10-2,CASSGGSFTDTQYF
TRBJ2-7,NA,TRBV10-2,CASDRVATSGISYEQYF
TRBJ1-5,NA,TRBV23-1,CASSLSGTGLSNQPQHF
TRBJ2-3,NA,TRBV7-8,CASSPHTDTQYF
TRBJ2-1,NA,TRBV2,CASRALAGVKDEQFF